This T cell receptor beta chain was retrieved from a study of T-cell memory formation after mild COVID-19. Study conclusions and caveats: Shrinking CD4+ clones resided mostly in CM and EM, and CD8+ ones in EMRA. Among clones contracting day 15 to 85, CD4/CD8 was balanced, whereas later expanders leaned CD4+.

Germline V gives CDR1 LNHNV, CDR2 YYDKDF (reference sequence). Trimming took 4 bases from V and 6 from J, leaving 12 bases between them. This CDR3 has 13 residues. The 5'RACE method, run with constant-segment primers, produced TCR alpha and TCR beta cDNA libraries (carrying sample barcodes and UMIs). TCRdb reprocessed the 5' RACE reads via MiXCR and lists one record per CDR3 protein. Among 300,000 to 400,000 distinct CDR3 sequences listed, 10% to 15% were seen once. A note on this clonotype: Its antigen remains unidentified.

The origin of this receptor is a man between 18 and 35 years old who had mild COVID-19 (a few samples of this study predate the infection). Cell type and time point are not known. Sequencing was performed on PBMCs or a T cell subset sorted from them (not recorded which). The chain joins TRBV15 to TRBJ1-2; D is ambiguous. This CDR3 is CATSTASGDGYTF. The CDR3 DNA reads as TGTGCCACCAGCACCGCCTCTGGGGATGGCTACACCTTC.